This TCR beta chain was recovered during a study of blood T cell repertoires in COVID-19. Turning to the study itself: The United States, Italy and Spain were the sources of the acute and convalescent COVID-19 samples. Nucleic acid was either cDNA or gDNA, and it came from T cells, B-cell-depleted T cells, or PBMCs.

Original analysis: Reference gene primer amplification yielded estimated nucleated cell counts. Clones were sequenced by immunoSEQ multiplex PCR, and TCRdb holds only the in-frame ones, with some missing. V and J calls and clone size come straight from that table; D and trimming were deduced from the DNA. The repertoire includes some 210,000 clones, approximately 80% of them detected once, and less than 20% sits in the top ten. Germline CDR1 reads SEHNR; CDR2 reads FQNEAQ (reference sequence). The CDR3 sequence is 15 residues long. V gave up 1 base and J gave up 5 bases; unmatched junction bases: 4. The clonotype originates from a human donor in a cohort sampled during active COVID-19. The J gene is TRBJ1-1, the V gene TRBV7-9, with 10 positions matching TRBD1. Sequencing was carried out using peripheral blood. The CDR3 loop reads CASSLGDRGQTEAFF. In DNA form, the CDR3 reads TGTGCCAGCAGCTTAGGGGACAGGGGTCAGACTGAAGCTTTCTTT.